This T cell receptor beta chain originates from a study of T cell responses to AZD1222 COVID-19 vaccine. Trimming stripped 2 bases from V and 0 bases from J, with 16 bases between. This CDR3 spans 17 amino acids. The V gene's germline CDR1 is SGHTA and CDR2 FQGTGA. Profiled with immunoSEQ multiplex PCR; TCRdb holds only in-frame clones, not every one. The sample records some 150,000 clones, just over 90% being singletons. This clone was seen only once. The sample in question was peripheral blood, obtained on day 0 of MenACWY control vaccination. The genes are TRBV7-3 and TRBJ1-1; TRBD1 might be the D (6 bases). The clonotype was recovered from an adult in good health. CDR3 sequence reads: CASSLFQGRRVNTEAFF. The DNA of the CDR3 is TGTGCCAGCAGCTTATTCCAGGGGCGGAGAGTGAACACTGAAGCTTTCTTT.